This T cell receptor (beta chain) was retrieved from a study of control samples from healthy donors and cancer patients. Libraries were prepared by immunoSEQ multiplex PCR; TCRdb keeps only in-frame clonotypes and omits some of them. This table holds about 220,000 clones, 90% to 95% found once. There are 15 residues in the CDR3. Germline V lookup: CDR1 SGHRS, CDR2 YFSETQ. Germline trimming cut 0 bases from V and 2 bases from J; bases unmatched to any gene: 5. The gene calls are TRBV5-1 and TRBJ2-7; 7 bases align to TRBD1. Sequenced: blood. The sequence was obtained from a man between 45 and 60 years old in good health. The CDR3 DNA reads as TGCGCCAGCAGCTTGGCAAACAGGGGAGCCTACGAGCAGTACTTC. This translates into CASSLANRGAYEQYF.